This entry lists 13 T cell receptor beta chains sequenced from one sample in a study of blood T cell repertoires in COVID-19 (dated by TCRdb to the early 2020s). Library creation used the immunoSEQ multiplex PCR assay. As stored in TCRdb, this immuneACCESS dataset retains in-frame rearrangements with V and J assigned. A fraction of the clones does not appear; measured against another copy, unresolved V genes explain less than half of the discrepancy, and the remainder lacks a known reason. The sample records about 100,000 clones, about 90% of which are singletons. Jointly, the top ten make up about 6.9% of the sample. Sequencing was done on a sample of peripheral blood. The receptors were sampled from a man younger than 45 in a cohort sampled during active COVID-19.

This chain links TRBV11-2 with TRBJ1-6; TRBD1 matches at 11 bases. This CDR3 comprises 15 residues. V dropped 3 bases and J dropped 9; count of bases not matched to a gene: 4. Germline V gene sequence: CDR1 SGHAT, CDR2 FQNNGV. The CDR3 nucleotides read TGTGCCAGCAGCTTGGGGACAGGGGGTACTTCACCCCTCCACTTT. Amino acid sequence: CASSLGTGGTSPLHF.

The rearrangement uses TRBV10-3 and TRBJ1-4; 8 bases agree with TRBD1. Germline loops: CDR1 ENHRY, CDR2 SYGVKD. V shed 3 bases and J 5 bases; nucleotides not matched to a gene: 8. CDR3 length: 16 amino acids. The CDR3 spells CAISDVRGLGNEKLFF. DNA for the CDR3: TGTGCCATCAGTGATGTCAGGGGGCTGGGAAATGAAAAACTGTTTTTT.

The chain carries TRBV24-1 and TRBJ2-2; 8 bases agree with TRBD1. This CDR3 comprises 15 residues. The V gene end was trimmed by 5 bases and the J gene end by 4 bases; junction bases not matched to a gene: 5. In germline, CDR1 is KGHDR, CDR2 SFDVKD. DNA of the CDR3: TGTGCCACCAGTGGGCAGGGGGCTGGCACCGGGGAGCTGTTTTTT. It encodes CATSGQGAGTGELFF.

The chain recombines TRBV5-1 with TRBJ2-5, with D maybe TRBD1 (6 bases). The CDR3 extends over 14 amino acids. Germline CDR1 is SGHRS and CDR2 is YFSETQ. Trimming took off 4 bases at V and 3 bases at J, with 13 bases between the two ends. DNA for the CDR3: TGCGCCAGCAGCGGGGAACGGACAGAAGAGACCCAGTACTTC. This gives the protein CASSGERTEETQYF.

CDR3 region: CASSAQGDSEAFF. The CDR3 nucleotides are TGTGCCAGCAGCGCCCAGGGGGACTCTGAAGCTTTCTTT. The genes are TRBV9 and TRBJ1-1; 7 positions match TRBD1. Unmatched junction bases numbered 5, after V lost 3 bases and J lost 6 bases. Germline CDR1 reads SGDLS; CDR2 reads YYNGEE. The length of the CDR3 is 13 residues.

The V call is TRBV9, the J call TRBJ1-4, with D possibly TRBD1 on 6 matching bases. The germline gives CDR1 SGDLS, CDR2 YYNGEE. This CDR3 has 14 amino acids. V dropped 2 bases and J dropped 7 bases, with 12 bases sitting between them. The CDR3 bases are TGTGCCAGCAGCGTCACAGGGACGTCTGAAAAACTGTTTTTT. The encoded protein is CASSVTGTSEKLFF. Combining the CDR3 with reference TRBV9 and TRBJ1-4 gives the whole variable domain DSGVTQTPKHLITATGQRVTLRCSPRSGDLSVYWYQQSLDQGLQFLIQYYNGEERAKGNILERFSAQQFPDLHSELNLSSLELGDSALYFCASSVTGTSEKLFFGSGTQLSVL.

The chain combines TRBV7-2 with TRBJ2-1; TRBD2 aligns across 11 bases. V shed 5 bases, J shed 7 bases, and the junction held 10 bases outside the gene matches. CDR3 length: 16 residues. Germline assignment: CDR1 SGHTA and CDR2 FQGNSA. The CDR3 reads CASSPPWASGGNEQFF. In DNA form, the CDR3 reads TGTGCCAGCAGCCCCCCCTGGGCTAGCGGGGGGAATGAGCAGTTCTTC.

V is TRBV27 and J is TRBJ2-3; D perhaps matches TRBD2 (7 bases). The CDR3 contains 16 residues. Germline assignment: CDR1 MNHEY and CDR2 SMNVEV (reference sequence). V lost 5 bases and J 1 base, leaving 16 bases between the germline ends. The CDR3, as DNA: TGTGCCAGCAGTCAAAGCGCGGGGGCAGGCACAGATACGCAGTATTTT. It yields the protein CASSQSAGAGTDTQYF.

This rearrangement joins TRBV2 to TRBJ2-3; 9 bases fit TRBD1. The CDR3 length is 14 residues. J gave up 5 bases and V 8 bases, and 8 bases lay outside the gene matches. Germline CDR1 reads SNHLY; CDR2 reads FYNNEI. DNA for the CDR3: TGTGCCAGCGCCAGGACAGGGGTAGTAGATACGCAGTATTTT. Translated, it gives CASARTGVVDTQYF. Supplemented by reference TRBV2 and TRBJ2-3, the full variable domain reads EPEVTQTPSHQVTQMGQEVILRCVPISNHLYFYWYRQILGQKVEFLVSFYNNEISEKSEIFDDQFSVERPDGSNFTLKIRSTKLEDSAMYFCASARTGVVDTQYFGPGTRLTVL.

Worth noting for this clone: The sample contains more than one DNA sequence encoding this CDR3. The chain employs TRBV7-6 and TRBJ2-5; 11 bases fit TRBD1. Germline trimming cut 1 base from V and 5 bases from J; bases unmatched to any gene: 6. From germline, CDR1 is SGHVS and CDR2 FNYEAQ. The CDR3 length is 16 residues. CDR3 loop: CASSLVPDRGRETQYF. The DNA of the CDR3 is TGTGCCAGCAGCTTAGTCCCGGACAGGGGGCGGGAGACCCAGTACTTC.

The chain recombines TRBV7-2 with TRBJ2-5; D possibly corresponds to TRBD2 (6 bases). This CDR3 region has 12 residues. Germline CDR1 SGHTA, CDR2 FQGNSA. V lost 5 bases and J lost 7, with 11 bases in between. The CDR3 is CASSRKGGTQYF. The CDR3 DNA reads TGTGCCAGCAGCCGTAAGGGAGGGACCCAGTACTTC.

The chain couples TRBV28 to TRBJ1-2; D is unresolved. Between the trimmed V and J ends, which lost 9 bases and 3 bases, there was a span of 8 bases. This CDR3 contains 11 residues. Looked up from germline, CDR1 is MDHEN and CDR2 is SYDVKM. The DNA for the CDR3 is TGTGCCAGTCGGTTAGACTATGGCTACACCTTC. This encodes CASRLDYGYTF.

The rearrangement joins TRBV29-1 to TRBJ2-3; 7 nucleotides match TRBD1. Unmatched junction bases numbered 9, after V lost 7 bases and J lost 5 bases. CDR3 length equals 13 residues. Germline V gene sequence: CDR1 SQVTM, CDR2 ANQGSEA. The CDR3 DNA follows: TGCAGCGCGGAAGAGGGGGCAGGAGATACGCAGTATTTT. Amino acids: CSAEEGAGDTQYF.